Listed below are T cell receptor beta chains from one sample, sequenced in a study of T cell repertoires in cytomegalovirus infection. TCRdb re-derived calls from the reads in MiXCR, one entry per CDR3 protein. The sample includes hundreds of thousands of distinct CDR3 sequences, approximately 42% of them seen just once. The antigens for these receptors are not known. The source material was cultured PBMCs, sampled from culture after CMV antigen stimulation. All receptors come from a human donor in good health (CMV status not recorded). Some clones in this sample may be carry-over from other donors' samples. Both conserved end residues are part of each CDR3. D genes are given only for firm matches. Only some rows state a clone size, as once, few, many or a class for expanded clones.

size,D,length,V,J,DNA,CDR3
NA,NA,13,TRBV7-2,TRBJ2-5,TGTGCCAGCAGCTTAAGCCTACAGGAGACCCAGTACTTC,CASSLSLQETQYF
few,TRBD2,16,TRBV7-6,TRBJ2-7,TGTGCCAGCAGCTTAGTAAGCGGGGGGTTCTCCTACGAGCAGTACTTC,CASSLVSGGFSYEQYF
NA,TRBD1,14,TRBV2,TRBJ1-5,TGTGCCAGCAGTCGAGAGGGGGCCAATCAGCCCCAGCATTTT,CASSREGANQPQHF
few,NA,13,TRBV6-6,TRBJ1-1,TGTGCCAGCAGCCTAGAGGGGTACGCTGAAGCTTTCTTT,CASSLEGYAEAFF
many,NA,17,TRBV7-2,TRBJ2-1,TGTGCCAGCAGCCGACCTATTAGCGGCGCCTCCTACAATGAGCAGTTCTTC,CASSRPISGASYNEQFF
NA,NA,13,TRBV6-2/TRBV6-3,TRBJ2-2,TGTGCCAGCACCCTACAGGTTCCCGGGGAGCTGTTTTTT,CASTLQVPGELFF
NA,NA,13,TRBV7-2,TRBJ2-5,TGTGCCAGCAGCGAACGGGGGAAGGGGACCCAGTACTTC,CASSERGKGTQYF
few,TRBD1,13,TRBV28,TRBJ2-1,TGTGCCAGTCACAGGGACAGTTACAATGAGCAGTTCTTC,CASHRDSYNEQFF
few,TRBD1,13,TRBV10-3,TRBJ1-5,TGTGCCATCAGTGGACAGGGAAGTCAGCCCCAGCATTTT,CAISGQGSQPQHF
NA,TRBD1,14,TRBV5-4,TRBJ1-4,TGTGCCAGCAGAATACAGGGGGCTAATGAAAAACTGTTTTTT,CASRIQGANEKLFF
NA,NA,13,TRBV7-9,TRBJ1-1,TGTGCCAGCAGCTCCACAGGAAGCGCTGAAGCTTTCTTT,CASSSTGSAEAFF
few,NA,14,TRBV11-2,TRBJ2-5,TGTGCCAGCAGCGTCCTCTACGGGGCGGAGACCCAGTACTTC,CASSVLYGAETQYF
few,TRBD1,15,TRBV7-2,TRBJ2-1,TGTGCCAGCAACACAGGGACAGGGTCCTACAATGAGCAGTTCTTC,CASNTGTGSYNEQFF
NA,NA,17,TRBV4-1,TRBJ1-1,TGCGCCAGCAGCCAAGTGAGCAGGGGCAGGGCCGGGAGTGAGGCTTTCTTT,CASSQVSRGRAGSEAFF
few,TRBD2,16,TRBV7-9,TRBJ2-3,TGTGCCAGCACCCCACTGGGCGGGAGGGCCACAGATACGCAGTATTTT,CASTPLGGRATDTQYF
once,TRBD2,18,TRBV4-2,TRBJ2-2,TGTGCCAGCAGCTTCAGCCATCTCGGGACTAGCAACACCGGGGAGCTGTTTTTT,CASSFSHLGTSNTGELFF
NA,NA,13,TRBV11-3,TRBJ2-2,TGTGCCAGCAGCTTAGTGGCTGGCGGGGAGCTGTTTTTT,CASSLVAGGELFF
NA,NA,16,TRBV6-4,TRBJ2-1,TGTGCCAGCAGTGACTCGGCACAGGGCGGTTTCAATGAGCAGTTCTTC,CASSDSAQGGFNEQFF
few,TRBD1,15,TRBV27,TRBJ1-5,TGTGCCAGCAGTCCAATGGACAGGGGAGGTCAGCCCCAGCATTTT,CASSPMDRGGQPQHF
NA,NA,17,TRBV18,TRBJ1-5,TGTGCCAGCTCACCTTTCCGGGGCGGACGAACAAATCAGCCCCAGCATTTT,CASSPFRGGRTNQPQHF
few,TRBD1,16,TRBV12-3/TRBV12-4,TRBJ1-5,TGTGCCAGCAGTAGAAACCGGCCCAGGGGGCGTCAGCCCCAGCATTTT,CASSRNRPRGRQPQHF
once,NA,17,TRBV7-8,TRBJ2-7,TGTGCCAGCAGCTTAGTCATCAGGGGCGGGAGCTCCTACGAGCAGTACTTC,CASSLVIRGGSSYEQYF
NA,NA,14,TRBV11-2,TRBJ1-4,TGTGCCAGCAGCTTATCTCCAACTAATGAAAAACTGTTTTTT,CASSLSPTNEKLFF
NA,NA,14,TRBV7-2,TRBJ1-2,TGTGCCAGCATCCGTCGGGGGGCCCGCTATGGCTACACCTTC,CASIRRGARYGYTF
many,TRBD2,14,TRBV7-2,TRBJ2-7,TGTGCCAGCAGCTTGGGACTAGGTTCGTACGAGCAGTACTTC,CASSLGLGSYEQYF
few,TRBD2,14,TRBV12-3/TRBV12-4,TRBJ2-1,TGTGCCAGCAGCCCGAGCCCTAGCGGGAGCGAGCAGTTCTTC,CASSPSPSGSEQFF
NA,NA,13,TRBV6-1,TRBJ1-2,TGTGCCAGCAGCGAAGGCAGTGCCTATGGCTACACCTTC,CASSEGSAYGYTF
NA,NA,12,TRBV6-2/TRBV6-3,TRBJ2-2,TGTGCCAGCAGAAACGGTCCCGGGGAGCTGTTTTTT,CASRNGPGELFF
NA,NA,13,TRBV28,TRBJ1-4,TGTGCCAGCAGTTTACCCTTGACTTGGAAACTGTTTTTT,CASSLPLTWKLFF
NA,NA,15,TRBV5-5,TRBJ1-2,TGTGCCAGCAGCCCAGAAAGCCAGGGTTCCTATGGCTACACCTTC,CASSPESQGSYGYTF
NA,TRBD1,14,TRBV28,TRBJ2-7,TGTGCCAGCAGACGGACAGGGGCTCTCTACGAGCAGTACTTC,CASRRTGALYEQYF
few,TRBD2,17,TRBV7-6,TRBJ2-3,TGTGCCAGCAGCTTAGCGTGGGCTAGCGGAGGCGAGGATACGCAGTATTTT,CASSLAWASGGEDTQYF
NA,TRBD1,17,TRBV4-1,TRBJ1-2,TGCGCCAGCAGCCTACGCCTCCGGACAGGGAGAAACTATGGCTACACCTTC,CASSLRLRTGRNYGYTF
NA,NA,15,TRBV11-2,TRBJ2-1,TGTGCCAGCAGCTTAGATTTCGGGGCCGTCCATGAGCAGTTCTTC,CASSLDFGAVHEQFF
NA,NA,14,TRBV7-6,TRBJ2-3,TGTGCCAGCAGCTTAGGGGAGGGGGCAGATACGCAGTATTTT,CASSLGEGADTQYF
NA,NA,16,TRBV23-1,TRBJ2-6,TGCGCCAGCAGTCATCGTGGATGGCCTGGGGCCTACGTCCTGACTTTC,CASSHRGWPGAYVLTF
NA,TRBD1,16,TRBV7-9,TRBJ2-1,TGTGCCAGCAGCTTAGTCCGGGACAGGCCTTACAATGAGCAGTTCTTC,CASSLVRDRPYNEQFF
NA,NA,14,TRBV10-3,TRBJ1-1,TGTGCCATCAGTGAGGTCAGAGGGAACACTGAAGCTTTCTTT,CAISEVRGNTEAFF
few,TRBD1,16,TRBV7-6,TRBJ2-7,TGTGCCAGCAGCTTAACGCCCGGACAGGGACCCTACGAGCAGTACTTC,CASSLTPGQGPYEQYF
NA,NA,17,TRBV7-5,TRBJ2-1,NA,CISVPEAYTGPKFEQFF